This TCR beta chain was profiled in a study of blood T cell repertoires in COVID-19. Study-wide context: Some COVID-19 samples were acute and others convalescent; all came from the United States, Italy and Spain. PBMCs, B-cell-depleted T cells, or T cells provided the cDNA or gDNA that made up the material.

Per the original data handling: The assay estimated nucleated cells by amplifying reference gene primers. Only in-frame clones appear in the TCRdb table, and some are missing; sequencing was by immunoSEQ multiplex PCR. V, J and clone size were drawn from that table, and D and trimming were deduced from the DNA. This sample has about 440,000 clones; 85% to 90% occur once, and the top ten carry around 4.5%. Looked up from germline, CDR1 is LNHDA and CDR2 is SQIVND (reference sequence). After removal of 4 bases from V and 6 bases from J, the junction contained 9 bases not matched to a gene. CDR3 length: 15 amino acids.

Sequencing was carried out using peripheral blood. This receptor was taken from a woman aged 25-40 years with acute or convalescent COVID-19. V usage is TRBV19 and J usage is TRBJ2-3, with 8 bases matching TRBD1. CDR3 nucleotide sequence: TGTGCCAGTAGTACGGACAGGGATCAAGAGGATACGCAGTATTTT. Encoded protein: CASSTDRDQEDTQYF.